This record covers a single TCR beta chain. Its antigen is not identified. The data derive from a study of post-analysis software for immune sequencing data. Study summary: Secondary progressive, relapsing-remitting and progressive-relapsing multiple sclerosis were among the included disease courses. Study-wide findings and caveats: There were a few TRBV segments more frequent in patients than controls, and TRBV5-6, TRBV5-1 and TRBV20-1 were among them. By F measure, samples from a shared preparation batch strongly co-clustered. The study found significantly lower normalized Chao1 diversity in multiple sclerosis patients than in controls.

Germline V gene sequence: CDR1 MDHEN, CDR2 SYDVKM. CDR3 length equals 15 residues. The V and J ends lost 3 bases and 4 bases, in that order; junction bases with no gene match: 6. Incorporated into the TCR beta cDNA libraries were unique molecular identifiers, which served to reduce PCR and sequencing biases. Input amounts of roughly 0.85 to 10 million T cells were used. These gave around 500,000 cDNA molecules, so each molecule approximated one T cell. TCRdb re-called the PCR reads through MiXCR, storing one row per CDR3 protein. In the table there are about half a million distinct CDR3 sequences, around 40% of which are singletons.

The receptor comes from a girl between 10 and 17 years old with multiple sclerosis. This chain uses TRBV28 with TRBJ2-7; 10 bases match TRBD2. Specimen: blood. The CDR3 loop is CASSFSGAGGYEQYF. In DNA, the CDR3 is TGTGCCAGCAGTTTTTCGGGAGCGGGAGGGTACGAGCAGTACTTC.